A single sample gave rise to the 29 T cell receptor beta chains below, sequenced in a study of Ad26.COV2.S vaccination and SARS-CoV-2 variants (dated by TCRdb to the early 2020s). According to the study, the label for this sample's treatment or condition signals: some 20 received Ad26.COV2.S at low or high dose, single or two shots; about 5 received placebo; per-sample allocation not given. For vaccine and placebo recipients, repertoires were sequenced using samples collected on day 63 after the first injection. The library came from the immunoSEQ multiplex PCR assay. TCRdb stores this immuneACCESS table with in-frame sequences only. Part of the clones is absent; in the studies checked, under half of the shortfall reflects unresolved V genes, and no reason is known for the rest. The sample yields hundreds of thousands of clones; around 87% were counted once. About 3.5% of the sample lies in the top ten.

The sample consisted of peripheral blood, taken in a trial of Ad26.COV2.S vaccine versus placebo. The receptors originated from a person aged 18-60 years who received the Ad26.COV2.S COVID-19 vaccine or a placebo.

The chain couples TRBV20-1 to TRBJ2-7, with 7 bases aligning to TRBD1. Germline loops: CDR1 DFQATT, CDR2 SNEGSKA (reference sequence). The CDR3 spans 11 residues. Germline trimming cut 6 bases from V and 6 bases from J; bases unmatched to any gene: 5. CDR3 amino acids: CSASRGSEQYF. CDR3 DNA: TGCAGTGCCTCCAGGGGGTCCGAGCAGTACTTC.

The rearrangement joins TRBV5-1 to TRBJ1-5; D gene uncertain. The germline V gene encodes CDR1 SGHRS and CDR2 YFSETQ. The CDR3 has 14 residues. Between the trimmed V and J ends, which lost 4 bases and 4 bases, there was a span of 12 bases. The CDR3 nucleotides are TGCGCCAGCAGCCCGGGCGCACCTAATCAGCCCCAGCATTTT. Its translation: CASSPGAPNQPQHF.

The genes are TRBV19 and TRBJ2-1; D remains unclear. Per the germline V gene, CDR1 is LNHDA and CDR2 is SQIVND (reference sequence). The CDR3 is made up of 13 amino acids. V lost 5 bases, J lost 8 bases, and 13 bases lay in between. CDR3 DNA: TGTGCCAGTAGTGAGGCGTCACGGGATGAGCAGTTCTTC. The encoded protein is CASSEASRDEQFF. Variable domain in full (rest from reference TRBV19 and TRBJ2-1): DGGITQSPKYLFRKEGQNVTLSCEQNLNHDAMYWYRQDPGQGLRLIYYSQIVNDFQKGDIAEGYSVSREKKESFPLTVTSAQKNPTAFYLCASSEASRDEQFFGPGTRLTVL.

The CDR3 loop is CAWSVLTSSPLHF. CDR3 nucleotides: TGTGCCTGGAGTGTACTTACTAGTTCACCCCTCCACTTT. The chain recombines TRBV30 with TRBJ1-6; D not resolved. The length of the CDR3 is 13 residues. Germline CDR1 GTSNPN, CDR2 SVGIG (reference sequence). V gave up 0 bases and J gave up 9 bases, with 9 bases separating them. Looking up the rest from reference TRBV30 and TRBJ1-6 gives the full variable domain: SQTIHQWPATLVQPVGSPLSLECTVEGTSNPNLYWYRQAAGRGLQLLFYSVGIGQISSEVPQNLSASRPQDRQFILSSKKLLLSDSGFYLCAWSVLTSSPLHFGNGTRLTVT.

The chain is built from TRBV28 and TRBJ2-7, with TRBD1 as a possible D gene (7 bases). Looked up from germline, CDR1 is MDHEN and CDR2 is SYDVKM. CDR3 length equals 15 residues. The V end was cut by 3 bases, the J end by 2 bases, with 14 bases between. The CDR3 region is CASSFRGTVAYEQYF. The CDR3 DNA reads TGTGCCAGCAGTTTTCGGGGGACAGTGGCCTACGAGCAGTACTTC.

This clone was observed a handful of times. J is TRBJ1-2 and V is TRBV18; TRBD1 matches at 7 bases. CDR1 and CDR2 from the germline V gene are KGHSH and LQKENI. V dropped 2 bases and J dropped 7; count of bases not matched to a gene: 1. The CDR3 has 12 amino acids. CDR3 DNA sequence: TGTGCCAGCTCACCAGACAGGGCTGGCTACACCTTC. Protein sequence: CASSPDRAGYTF.

The chain uses TRBV3-1 (or the pseudogene TRBV3-2) and TRBJ1-1; D is unclear. This CDR3 comprises 13 residues. V shed 3 bases and J shed 6 bases, with 11 bases lying between them. Germline V lookup: CDR1 LGHDT, CDR2 YNNKEL (reference sequence). The CDR3 region has the DNA TGTGCCAGCAGCCATCGCGGGGATTCTGAAGCTTTCTTT. This sequence encodes CASSHRGDSEAFF.

Only one count was recorded for this clone. This chain connects TRBV18 to TRBJ1-6; TRBD1 matches at 11 bases. The CDR3 has 15 residues. Per the germline V gene, CDR1 is KGHSH and CDR2 is LQKENI. V trimming: 3 bases; J trimming: 10 bases; junction bases outside the gene matches: 5. CDR3 DNA sequence: TGTGCCAGCTCACCCGGGACAGGGGGAGTCTCACCCCTCCACTTT. This translates into CASSPGTGGVSPLHF.

The gene calls are TRBV18 and TRBJ2-1; D is possibly TRBD2 (7 bases). CDR1 and CDR2 (germline): KGHSH, LQKENI. This CDR3 contains 17 residues. Trimming stripped 4 bases from V and 6 bases from J, with 22 bases between. The CDR3 sequence: CASSRTTGGGSINEQFF. CDR3 sequence (DNA): TGTGCCAGCTCACGAACGACCGGGGGCGGGAGTATCAATGAGCAGTTCTTC.

The V and J genes are TRBV3-1 (or the pseudogene TRBV3-2) and TRBJ2-5; no clear D gene. The length of the CDR3 is 14 residues. Trimming removed 4 bases from V and 5 bases from J, with 14 bases in between. The germline V gene has CDR1 LGHDT and CDR2 YNNKEL (reference sequence). CDR3 in DNA: TGTGCCAGCAGCCCCATTACGCGTGGGGAGACCCAGTACTTC. It encodes CASSPITRGETQYF.

The V gene is TRBV30, the J gene TRBJ1-2; 9 bases map to TRBD1. This CDR3 contains 13 residues. V shed 3 bases, J shed 5 bases, and the junction held 4 bases outside the gene matches. CDR1 is GTSNPN, CDR2 SVGIG, per germline (reference sequence). Here the CDR3 DNA reads TGTGCCTGGAGAACAGGGGGCGGATATGGCTACACCTTC. Translated: CAWRTGGGYGYTF.

This chain links TRBV7-9 with TRBJ1-2; maybe TRBD1 (5 bases). Trimming removed 5 bases at V and 8 bases at J, with 9 bases between. Germline V lookup: CDR1 SEHNR, CDR2 FQNEAQ (reference sequence). The CDR3 spans 11 residues. This CDR3 reads CASSLKGGYTF. The CDR3 DNA is TGTGCCAGCAGCCTAAAGGGGGGCTACACCTTC.

The chain links TRBV5-1 to TRBJ1-2; D is possibly TRBD1 (5 bases). Germline CDR1 and CDR2: SGHRS and YFSETQ. Deletions cut 5 bases from V and 3 bases from J, with 23 bases between. CDR3 length: 17 residues. The DNA of the CDR3 is TGCGCCAGCAGGCGAATCGGGACGACTAGTTCTGACTATGGCTACACCTTC. Protein sequence: CASRRIGTTSSDYGYTF. Drawing the rest from reference TRBV5-1 and TRBJ1-2, the complete variable domain is KAGVTQTPRYLIKTRGQQVTLSCSPISGHRSVSWYQQTPGQGLQFLFEYFSETQRNKGNFPGRFSGRQFSNSRSEMNVSTLELGDSALYLCASRRIGTTSSDYGYTFGSGTRLTVV.

This clone was seen only a few times. The V and J genes are TRBV12-3 or TRBV12-4 and TRBJ2-5; D uncertain. V lost 5 bases and J lost 2, with 3 bases in between. The CDR3 has 11 amino acids. This CDR3 is CASSVQETQYF. As DNA, the CDR3 is TGTGCCAGCAGTGTACAAGAGACCCAGTACTTC.

This clone turned up a few times. The rearrangement joins TRBV9 to TRBJ1-1; D uncertain. V was clipped by 3 bases and J by 6 bases, with 3 bases between them. The CDR3 is made up of 10 amino acids. Germline assignment: CDR1 SGDLS and CDR2 YYNGEE. CDR3 protein: CASSEPEAFF. The CDR3 nucleotides read TGTGCCAGCAGCGAGCCTGAAGCTTTCTTT.

The V and J genes are TRBV5-1 and TRBJ2-7; D is perhaps TRBD1 (6 bases). Germline CDR1 and CDR2: SGHRS and YFSETQ. V lost 4 bases to trimming and J lost 8 bases, with 10 bases between them. This CDR3 is 11 amino acids long. The CDR3 is CASSPDRKQYF. CDR3 DNA: TGCGCCAGCAGCCCCGACAGGAAGCAGTACTTC.

This rearrangement joins TRBV27 to TRBJ1-6; D unresolved. The CDR3 has 14 amino acids. V shed 5 bases and J shed 10 bases, with 15 bases lying between them. Germline CDR1 is MNHEY and CDR2 is SMNVEV (reference sequence). Here the CDR3 DNA reads TGTGCCAGCAGTCCAAGATCCCCGGGGTCACCCCTCCACTTT. This encodes CASSPRSPGSPLHF.

This chain uses TRBV7-2 with TRBJ1-2, with a weak D call TRBD1 (6 bases). This CDR3 is built from 15 residues. V lost 9 bases and J lost 2, with 19 bases in between. Germline assignment: CDR1 SGHTA and CDR2 FQGNSA. The CDR3 protein is CASRRGPVDNYGYTF. The CDR3 nucleotides read TGTGCCAGTCGACGGGGGCCGGTTGACAACTATGGCTACACCTTC.

This clone was observed once. The chain carries TRBV6-1 and TRBJ1-5; the D gene is possibly TRBD1 (5 bases). Germline V gene data show CDR1 as MNHNS and CDR2 as SASEGT. V was pared by 0 bases and J by 2 bases, with 8 bases between. The CDR3 extends over 15 amino acids. CDR3 protein: CASSEAPGGNQPQHF. In DNA, the CDR3 is TGTGCCAGCAGTGAAGCGCCGGGGGGCAATCAGCCCCAGCATTTT.

The chain employs TRBV2 and TRBJ2-1, with 14 positions matching TRBD2. The CDR3 is made up of 14 amino acids. The trim removed 8 bases at V and 10 bases at J, leaving 7 bases unmatched. CDR1 SNHLY and CDR2 FYNNEI come from the germline V gene. The CDR3 here is CASLPGTSGGEQFF. CDR3 bases: TGTGCCAGCCTTCCTGGGACTAGCGGGGGCGAGCAGTTCTTC. The complete variable domain, with remaining parts taken from reference TRBV2 and TRBJ2-1, reads EPEVTQTPSHQVTQMGQEVILRCVPISNHLYFYWYRQILGQKVEFLVSFYNNEISEKSEIFDDQFSVERPDGSNFTLKIRSTKLEDSAMYFCASLPGTSGGEQFFGPGTRLTVL.

This chain links TRBV19 with TRBJ2-1, with 7 nucleotides matching TRBD2. The J segment lost 3 bases and the V segment lost 3 bases, leaving 5 bases of the junction unmatched. The CDR3 spans 15 residues. The germline CDR1 and CDR2 sequences are LNHDA and SQIVND (reference sequence). The CDR3 DNA follows: TGTGCCAGTAGTATTAGGACTAGTAACTACAATGAGCAGTTCTTC. Its translation: CASSIRTSNYNEQFF. The whole variable domain, remainder taken from reference TRBV19 and TRBJ2-1, is DGGITQSPKYLFRKEGQNVTLSCEQNLNHDAMYWYRQDPGQGLRLIYYSQIVNDFQKGDIAEGYSVSREKKESFPLTVTSAQKNPTAFYLCASSIRTSNYNEQFFGPGTRLTVL.

The chain combines TRBV7-6 with TRBJ2-7; D remains ambiguous. Between the trimmed V and J ends, which lost 1 base and 6 bases, there was a span of 10 bases. CDR1 is SGHVS, CDR2 FNYEAQ, per germline. This CDR3 comprises 13 residues. The CDR3 nucleotides are TGTGCCAGCAGCTTAGTTCAGGCGTCCGAGCAGTACTTC. It specifies CASSLVQASEQYF.

V is TRBV5-4 and J is TRBJ2-2; perhaps D is TRBD1 or TRBD2 (5 bases each). With 4 bases removed from V and 5 bases from J, the gap between germline ends came to 18 bases. The CDR3 sequence is 16 residues long. From germline, CDR1 is SGHNT and CDR2 YYREEE (reference sequence). The DNA for the CDR3 is TGTGCCAGCAGCCCGTCCGGGGCGCCAGGTACCGGGGAGCTGTTTTTT. This encodes CASSPSGAPGTGELFF. Filled out from reference TRBV5-4 and TRBJ2-2, the complete variable domain reads ETGVTQSPTHLIKTRGQQVTLRCSSQSGHNTVSWYQQALGQGPQFIFQYYREEENGRGNFPPRFSGLQFPNYSSELNVNALELDDSALYLCASSPSGAPGTGELFFGEGSRLTVL.

CDR3 sequence reads: CASSLTNYRESEAFF. CDR3 nucleotides: TGCGCCAGCAGCTTGACCAACTACAGGGAGTCTGAAGCTTTCTTT. The chain links TRBV5-1 to TRBJ1-1; D is possibly TRBD1 (6 bases). Trimming pared 1 base from V and 6 bases from J, leaving 16 bases between. The CDR3 totals 15 residues. Germline-derived CDR1 and CDR2 are SGHRS and YFSETQ. The full variable domain, rest sourced from reference TRBV5-1 and TRBJ1-1, is KAGVTQTPRYLIKTRGQQVTLSCSPISGHRSVSWYQQTPGQGLQFLFEYFSETQRNKGNFPGRFSGRQFSNSRSEMNVSTLELGDSALYLCASSLTNYRESEAFFGQGTRLTVV.

V usage is TRBV11-2 and J usage is TRBJ1-1; a weak D match, TRBD1 (6 bases). Germline V lookup: CDR1 SGHAT, CDR2 FQNNGV. CDR3 size: 13 residues. V lost 5 bases and J lost 8, with 15 bases in between. Written as DNA, the CDR3 is TGTGCCAGCAGCCACGACAGCGGGACAGAAGCTTTCTTT. It codes for CASSHDSGTEAFF.

V is TRBV6-5 and J is TRBJ1-1, with D maybe TRBD1 (6 bases). Trimming took 5 bases from V and 0 from J, leaving 10 bases between them. CDR3 length equals 14 residues. Germline CDR1 is MNHEY and CDR2 is SVGAGI. This chain's CDR3 is CASSPGTLNTEAFF. CDR3 in DNA: TGTGCCAGCAGTCCGGGGACACTGAACACTGAAGCTTTCTTT.

The chain links TRBV7-9 to TRBJ1-5; no firm D call. Germline CDR1 and CDR2: SEHNR and FQNEAQ (reference sequence). The CDR3 has 15 amino acids. The V end was cut by 1 base, the J end by 3 bases, with 10 bases between. DNA of the CDR3: TGTGCCAGCAGCTTAGAGGGCGGTTACAATCAGCCCCAGCATTTT. Protein product: CASSLEGGYNQPQHF.

The chain couples TRBV2 to TRBJ1-1, with 10 bases fitting TRBD1. The junction had 10 bases not matched to a gene; V was cut back by 5 bases and J by 7 bases. Germline V gene lookup returns CDR1 SNHLY and CDR2 FYNNEI. The length of the CDR3 is 15 residues. The CDR3 DNA is TGTGCCAGCAGTCGGTTGGACAGGGGGTTTGGTGAAGCTTTCTTT. Translated: CASSRLDRGFGEAFF.

The chain combines TRBV7-9 with TRBJ1-5; D is uncertain. V dropped 3 bases and J dropped 4 bases, with 10 bases sitting between them. Looked up from germline, CDR1 is SEHNR and CDR2 is FQNEAQ (reference sequence). This CDR3 contains 14 residues. CDR3 coding DNA: TGTGCCAGCAGCTTTCAACATGGAAATCAGCCCCAGCATTTT. It yields the protein CASSFQHGNQPQHF.